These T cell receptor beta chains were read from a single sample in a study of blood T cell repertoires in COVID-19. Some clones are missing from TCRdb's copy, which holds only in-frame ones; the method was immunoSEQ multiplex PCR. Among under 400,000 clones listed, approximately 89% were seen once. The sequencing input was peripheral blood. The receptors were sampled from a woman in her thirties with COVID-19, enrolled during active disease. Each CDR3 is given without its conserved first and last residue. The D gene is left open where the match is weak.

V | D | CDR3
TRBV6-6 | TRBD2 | ASSERTSGRETQY
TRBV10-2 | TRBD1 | ASSLTGNYGYT
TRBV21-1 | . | ASSKADRGGQPQH
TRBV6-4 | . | ASSESRPTTDTQY
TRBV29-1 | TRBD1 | SVHGGQGSYNEQF
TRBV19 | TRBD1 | AGSSGTANTGELF
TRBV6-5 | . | ASMAGGINGYT
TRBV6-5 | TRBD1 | ASSYSPGTGLGEAF
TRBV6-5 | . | ATRSGNSPLH
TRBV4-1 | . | ASSQDRGVNGYT
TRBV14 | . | ASRRRTADTQY
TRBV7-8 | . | ASSPRADANYGYT
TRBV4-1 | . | ASSLMAQAPYEQY
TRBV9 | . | ASSVAPSDTQY
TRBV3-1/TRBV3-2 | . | ASSQLRGNSPLH
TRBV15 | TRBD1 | ATSQGTGKYGYT
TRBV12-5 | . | ASSPGKGETQY
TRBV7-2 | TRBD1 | ASSPRRTGAVYGYT
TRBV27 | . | ASSLIAGQGGYGYT
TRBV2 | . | ASREGRSPTYEQY
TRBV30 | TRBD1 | AGQAGTGNSPLH